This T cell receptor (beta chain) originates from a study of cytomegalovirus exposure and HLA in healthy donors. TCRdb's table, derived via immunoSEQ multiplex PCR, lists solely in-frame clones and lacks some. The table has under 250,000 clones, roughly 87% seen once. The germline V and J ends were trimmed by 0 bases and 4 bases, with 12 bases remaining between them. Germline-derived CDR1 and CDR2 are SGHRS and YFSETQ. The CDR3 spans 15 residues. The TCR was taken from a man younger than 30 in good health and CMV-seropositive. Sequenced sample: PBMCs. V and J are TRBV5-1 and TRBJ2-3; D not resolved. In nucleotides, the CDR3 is TGCGCCAGCAGCTTGGATGGGATTCGATCAGATACGCAGTATTTT. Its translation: CASSLDGIRSDTQYF.